This TCR beta chain was recorded in a study of OX40 agonist ivuxolimab in advanced cancers. V lost 1 base to trimming and J lost 1 base, with 22 bases between them. Germline V gene sequence: CDR1 LNHNV, CDR2 YYDKDF (reference sequence). There are 19 residues in the CDR3. Measured with immunoSEQ multiplex PCR; TCRdb has only the in-frame clones, and not every one. The repertoire has around 65,000 clones, 87% of them found once; the top ten carry approximately 0.32%. This chain uses TRBV15 with TRBJ1-1; possibly TRBD1 for D (5 bases). The receptor was derived from an adult with an advanced solid tumor such as melanoma, head and neck, liver or kidney cancer. The sequenced sample was CD4+ or CD8+ T cells sorted from blood, obtained in a trial of the OX40 agonist ivuxolimab. Here the CDR3 reads CATSRGRVELGDGNTEAFF. The CDR3 bases are TGTGCCACCAGCAGAGGGAGGGTAGAGCTGGGGGACGGGAACACTGAAGCTTTCTTT.